The entry that follows covers one T cell receptor beta chain sequence. The entry originates in a study of blood T cell repertoires in COVID-19. Across the whole study: Samples representing acute and convalescent COVID-19 were sourced from the United States, Italy and Spain. The analysed material was cDNA or gDNA that came from T cells, B-cell-depleted T cells, or PBMCs.

Authors' methods: Estimation of nucleated cell counts relied on the amplification of reference gene primers. Profiling relied on immunoSEQ multiplex PCR, and the TCRdb table lists in-frame clones only, not all of them. D and trimming come from the DNA, and the V and J calls and clone size come from that table. The sample shows around 100,000 clones, roughly 80% of them seen only once. The V gene's germline CDR1 is SGHRS and CDR2 YFSETQ. Trimming left V 0 bases short and J 0 bases short, with 9 bases between. The CDR3 loop spans 15 amino acids. The source is a man aged 45-65 years with active or convalescent COVID-19. This chain uses TRBV5-1 with TRBJ1-1, with D perhaps matching TRBD1 (5 bases). What was sequenced was peripheral blood. The CDR3 loop reads CASSLVGALNTEAFF. The CDR3, as DNA: TGCGCCAGCAGCTTGGTTGGGGCTTTGAACACTGAAGCTTTCTTT.